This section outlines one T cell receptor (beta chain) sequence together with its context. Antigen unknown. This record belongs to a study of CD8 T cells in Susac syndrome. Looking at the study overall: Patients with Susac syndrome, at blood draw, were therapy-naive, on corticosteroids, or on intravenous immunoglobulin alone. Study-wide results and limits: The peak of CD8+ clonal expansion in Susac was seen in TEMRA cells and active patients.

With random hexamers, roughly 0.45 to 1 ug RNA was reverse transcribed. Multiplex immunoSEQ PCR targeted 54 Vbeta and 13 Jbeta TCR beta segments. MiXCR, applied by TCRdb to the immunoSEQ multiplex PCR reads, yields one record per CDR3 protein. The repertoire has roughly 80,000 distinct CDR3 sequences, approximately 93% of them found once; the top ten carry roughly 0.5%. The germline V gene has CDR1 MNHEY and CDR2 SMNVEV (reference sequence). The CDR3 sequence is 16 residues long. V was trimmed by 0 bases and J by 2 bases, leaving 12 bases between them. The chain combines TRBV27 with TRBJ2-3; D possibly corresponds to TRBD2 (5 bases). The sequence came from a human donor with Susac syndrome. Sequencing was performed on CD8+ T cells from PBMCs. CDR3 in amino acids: CASSLSLSSPTDTQYF. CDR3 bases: TGTGCCAGCAGTTTATCCCTCTCTAGCCCCACAGATACGCAGTATTTT.